A few counts support the clone carrying this T cell receptor beta chain. Its target is unknown. Expressed TCRB transcripts were sequenced, since all the RNA that had been isolated was reverse transcribed. Assay used: immunoSEQ multiplex PCR; TCRdb lists only in-frame clones, some missing. The sample gives hundreds of thousands of clones, 13% of which show up once; around 0.022% is in the top ten. This sample was included in a study of beta chain features in type 1 diabetes. Germline CDR1 and CDR2: GTSNPN and SVGIG (reference sequence). Between the trimmed V and J ends, which lost 3 bases and 9 bases, there was a span of 20 bases. This CDR3 is 14 amino acids long. Regarding the study as a whole: Moderate but significant shortening of TCRB CDR3s was recorded in all four CD4+ subsets from Type 1 diabetes patients.

Sequences were obtained from naive CD4+ T cells from blood. The clonotype was recovered from a man aged 18 to 35 with type 1 diabetes. The chain has TRBV30 and TRBJ1-2; the D is unclear. In DNA, the CDR3 is TGTGCCTGGAGAGGGTTCAGGAGCCTTCCTCGCTACACCTTC. Translation: CAWRGFRSLPRYTF.